This T cell receptor beta chain was sequenced during a study of blood T cell repertoires in COVID-19. At the level of the study: Sites across the United States, Italy and Spain contributed samples from acute and convalescent COVID-19. T cells, B-cell-depleted T cells, or PBMCs provided the cDNA or gDNA that served as material.

The V end was cut by 2 bases, the J end by 3 bases, with 12 bases between. The CDR3 loop spans 15 amino acids. Germline CDR1 reads KGHSH; CDR2 reads LQKENI. Authors' data handling: Reference gene primer amplification yielded estimated nucleated cell counts. The repertoire was sequenced with immunoSEQ multiplex PCR; TCRdb's copy has only in-frame clones and lacks some. That table furnishes V, J and clone size, whereas the DNA furnished D and trimming. The sample consists of 160,000 or so clones, about nine tenths of them appearing once. The chain is built from TRBV18 and TRBJ2-3; maybe TRBD1 (6 bases). Sequencing was done on a sample of peripheral blood. This receptor was taken from a man between 18 and 29 years old with acute or convalescent COVID-19. CDR3 sequence: CASSPLGAETDTQYF. CDR3 DNA: TGTGCCAGCTCACCATTGGGGGCTGAGACAGATACGCAGTATTTT.